This entry lists 19 T cell receptor beta chains sequenced from one sample in a study of T cells in Graves' hyperthyroidism and ophthalmopathy. It was RNA transcripts that yielded the amplified TCR beta CDR3 regions. The HTBI primer set was used in a first-round RT-PCR of the TCR CDR3. TCRdb recomputed calls from the multiplex PCR reads with MiXCR, one row per CDR3 protein. Of fewer than 600,000 distinct CDR3 sequences listed, 12% to 15% were seen once; the top ten hold roughly 14%. Sequenced input: blood. The receptors derive from a woman between 40 and 55 years old with Graves' hyperthyroidism.

There are many counts of this clonotype. The chain links TRBV2 to TRBJ2-2, with 12 bases identical to TRBD2. The CDR3 totals 16 residues. Trimming cost V 6 bases and J 4 bases; bases outside gene matches: 6. Germline V lookup: CDR1 SNHLY, CDR2 FYNNEI. The CDR3 spells CASRQLAGGSTGELFF. In DNA form, the CDR3 reads TGTGCCAGCAGGCAGCTAGCGGGAGGGAGCACCGGGGAGCTGTTTTTT.

This clonotype was detected many times. The V and J genes are TRBV9 and TRBJ2-1; TRBD2 matches at 12 bases. CDR3 length: 15 residues. J lost 3 bases, V lost 3 bases, and 1 base had no gene match. Germline V lookup: CDR1 SGDLS, CDR2 YYNGEE. CDR3 bases: TGTGCCAGCAGCGAGACTAGCGGGAGCTACAATGAGCAGTTCTTC. Its protein product is CASSETSGSYNEQFF.

This clonotype has at least ten counts. The chain combines TRBV5-1 with TRBJ2-7; 9 nucleotides agree with TRBD2. Germline V gene data show CDR1 as SGHRS and CDR2 as YFSETQ. There are 15 residues in the CDR3. V lost 4 bases to trimming and J lost 4 bases; unmatched junction nucleotides: 9. This CDR3 reads CASSRTSGPEYEQYF. CDR3 DNA: TGCGCCAGCAGCCGAACTAGCGGGCCAGAGTACGAGCAGTACTTC.

CDR3 loop: CASSNRGHEKLFF. CDR3 DNA sequence: TGTGCCAGTAGCAACAGGGGGCATGAAAAACTGTTTTTT. This chain connects TRBV19 to TRBJ1-4; TRBD1 matches at 9 bases. The CDR3 has 13 residues. V was clipped by 6 bases and J by 6 bases; unmatched bases: 2. Looked up from germline, CDR1 is LNHDA and CDR2 is SQIVND (reference sequence). The variable domain in full, completed from reference TRBV19 and TRBJ1-4, reads DGGITQSPKYLFRKEGQNVTLSCEQNLNHDAMYWYRQDPGQGLRLIYYSQIVNDFQKGDIAEGYSVSREKKESFPLTVTSAQKNPTAFYLCASSNRGHEKLFFGSGTQLSVL.

This clonotype was detected ten times or more. The J gene is TRBJ2-7, the V gene TRBV13; the D gene is possibly TRBD2 (6 bases). The V end lost 5 bases, the J end lost 5 bases, and 22 bases lay between the germline ends. The CDR3 is made up of 16 amino acids. Per the germline V gene, CDR1 is PRHDT and CDR2 is FYEKMQ (reference sequence). CDR3 in amino acids: CASSASTEGFSDEQYF. The CDR3 nucleotides are TGTGCCAGCAGCGCCTCAACGGAGGGATTTTCGGACGAGCAGTACTTC. Full variable domain (outside the CDR3, taken from reference TRBV13 and TRBJ2-7): AAGVIQSPRHLIKEKRETATLKCYPIPRHDTVYWYQQGPGQDPQFLISFYEKMQSDKGSIPDRFSAQQFSDYHSELNMSSLELGDSALYFCASSASTEGFSDEQYFGPGTRLTVT.

This clonotype has a count of ten or more. The V gene is TRBV7-2, the J gene TRBJ2-7, with 9 bases identical to TRBD1. CDR3 length: 16 amino acids. The J segment lost 7 bases and the V segment lost 5 bases, leaving 15 bases of the junction unmatched. Germline V CDR1 and CDR2: SGHTA, FQGNSA. The CDR3 coding sequence is TGTGCCAGCAGCCCACTTAAGGGACAGGGTTCGGGGGAGCAGTACTTC. This gives the protein CASSPLKGQGSGEQYF.

Many counts were recorded for this clonotype. The chain combines TRBV20-1 with TRBJ1-1; 7 bases map to TRBD1. Unmatched junction bases numbered 5, after V lost 3 bases and J lost 4 bases. Germline values: CDR1 DFQATT, CDR2 SNEGSKA (reference sequence). This CDR3 comprises 13 residues. CDR3 loop: CSASKQGGTEAFF. CDR3 DNA: TGCAGTGCTAGTAAGCAGGGGGGCACTGAAGCTTTCTTT.

This clonotype was counted ten times or more. The gene calls are TRBV20-1 and TRBJ1-4, with D tentatively TRBD1 (5 bases). Deletions cut 0 bases from V and 5 bases from J, with 13 bases between. CDR1 is DFQATT, CDR2 SNEGSKA, per germline (reference sequence). This CDR3 region has 15 residues. This CDR3 reads CSARETFGQNEKLFF. DNA for the CDR3: TGCAGTGCTAGAGAGACGTTCGGACAAAATGAAAAACTGTTTTTT.

This clonotype was detected ten times or more. The chain recombines TRBV11-2 with TRBJ2-7; D unclear. Germline CDR1 reads SGHAT; CDR2 reads FQNNGV. This CDR3 has 14 residues. The germline V and J ends were trimmed by 6 bases and 3 bases, with 15 bases remaining between them. The DNA for the CDR3 is TGTGCCAGCAGAGGTACTGAGACTTTCTACGAGCAGTACTTC. It specifies CASRGTETFYEQYF.

Many counts were recorded for this clonotype. This chain connects TRBV24-1 to TRBJ2-1; tentative D call: TRBD2 (5 bases). The CDR3 contains 14 residues. CDR1 is KGHDR, CDR2 SFDVKD, per germline. Trimming shortened V by 4 bases and J by 0 bases, and 6 bases separated the two germline ends. Here the CDR3 DNA reads TGTGCCACCAGTGAGAGGGACTCCTACAATGAGCAGTTCTTC. Translating gives CATSERDSYNEQFF.

This clonotype appeared a few times. V usage is TRBV27 and J usage is TRBJ1-1; 8 positions match TRBD1. The CDR3 spans 16 residues. Germline lookup yields CDR1 MNHEY and CDR2 SMNVEV (reference sequence). Trimming at V came to 4 bases and at J to 7 bases, leaving 14 bases not matched to a gene. CDR3 loop: CASSSLNFGTGVEAFF. Written as DNA, the CDR3 is TGTGCCAGCAGTTCATTGAATTTTGGGACAGGAGTTGAAGCTTTCTTT.

This clonotype was found a few times. CDR3 amino acids: CASSQGRPSGTSSYNEQFF. The DNA of the CDR3 is TGTGCCAGCAGCCAAGGTAGGCCTAGCGGGACAAGCTCCTACAATGAGCAGTTCTTC. The chain employs TRBV4-2 and TRBJ2-1, with 9 nucleotides matching TRBD2. The CDR3 totals 19 residues. The J segment lost 0 bases and the V segment lost 1 base, leaving 10 bases of the junction unmatched. Germline loops: CDR1 LGHNA, CDR2 YNFKEQ.

This clonotype was counted only a few times. This chain joins TRBV29-1 and TRBJ2-3, with 9 bases fitting TRBD2. Trimming took 1 base from V and 3 from J; bases not matched to a gene: 2. This CDR3 is built from 14 residues. Germline V gives CDR1 SQVTM, CDR2 ANQGSEA. CDR3 amino acids: CSVEVSGGTDTQYF. Written as DNA, the CDR3 is TGCAGCGTTGAAGTTAGCGGGGGAACAGATACGCAGTATTTT.

As regards this clonotype: A much larger clone lies one base from this, so it may be a read error. The rearrangement uses TRBV6-2 or TRBV6-3 and TRBJ2-1, with TRBD1 matching over 7 bases. CDR3 length: 15 residues. Germline lookup yields CDR1 MNHEY and CDR2 SVGEGT. The CDR3 reads CASRPLDRSANEQLF. The CDR3 DNA reads TGTGCCAGCAGGCCTCTGGACAGGTCCGCCAATGAGCAGCTCTTC.

The chain is built from TRBV29-1 and TRBJ2-2; D may be TRBD1 (5 bases). Trimming pared 7 bases from V and 3 bases from J, leaving 9 bases between. The germline V gene has CDR1 SQVTM and CDR2 ANQGSEA. CDR3 size: 12 residues. CDR3 nucleotides: TGCAGCGGTGGACAACACACCGGGGAGCTGTTTTTT. The encoded protein is CSGGQHTGELFF.

V is TRBV19 and J is TRBJ1-5; unclear D gene. This CDR3 is 15 amino acids long. Per germline, CDR1 LNHDA and CDR2 SQIVND (reference sequence). V lost 3 bases and J lost 3, with 12 bases in between. In DNA form, the CDR3 reads TGTGCCAGTAGTATGTCCAATTATGCCAATCAGCCCCAGCATTTT. Amino acids: CASSMSNYANQPQHF.

This clonotype was detected many times. The CDR3 sequence is CASSLSQNQPQHF. As DNA, the CDR3 is TGTGCCAGCAGCCTAAGCCAAAATCAGCCCCAGCATTTT. The chain is built from TRBV7-9 and TRBJ1-5; D gene ambiguous. The CDR3 runs to 13 residues. The germline V gene encodes CDR1 SEHNR and CDR2 FQNEAQ (reference sequence). V was shortened by 5 bases and J by 4 bases, with 9 bases between the two germline ends. The full variable domain, with the rest looked up from reference TRBV7-9 and TRBJ1-5, is DTGVSQNPRHKITKRGQNVTFRCDPISEHNRLYWYRQTLGQGPEFLTYFQNEAQLEKSRLLSDRFSAERPKGSFSTLEIQRTEQGDSAMYLCASSLSQNQPQHFGDGTRLSIL.

This clonotype was detected only a few times. V and J are TRBV5-1 and TRBJ2-2; maybe TRBD1 (5 bases). V dropped 4 bases and J dropped 4 bases, with 8 bases sitting between them. CDR3 length equals 13 residues. Germline lookup yields CDR1 SGHRS and CDR2 YFSETQ. DNA for the CDR3: TGCGCCAGCAGCGCCCAGGGCACCGGGGAGCTGTTTTTT. This codes for CASSAQGTGELFF.

This clonotype has at least ten counts. The V call is TRBV30, the J call TRBJ2-7; 8 bases fit TRBD2. Germline V gene sequence: CDR1 GTSNPN, CDR2 SVGIG (reference sequence). This CDR3 is 13 amino acids long. The J segment lost 4 bases and the V segment lost 5 bases, leaving 7 bases of the junction unmatched. CDR3 in DNA: TGTGCCTGGGAGGAGCGGGAGCTATACGAGCAGTACTTC. Translated: CAWEERELYEQYF.